The clone carrying this T cell receptor beta chain was observed a single time. Its target is not known. This entry comes from a study of T cell responses to AZD1222 COVID-19 vaccine. Findings and caveats of the study: Recipients of AZD1222 seropositive at baseline numbered only five or six. The study reported that nearly half of spike-specific TCRs target unmutated variant regions.

Method: immunoSEQ multiplex PCR; TCRdb's copy keeps in-frame clones and lacks some. This sample has 150,000 to 160,000 clones, with approximately 90% found just once. The CDR3 is made up of 16 amino acids. Trimming removed 3 bases from V and 9 bases from J, with 18 bases in between. Germline CDR1 is MDHEN and CDR2 is SYDVKM. The clonotype was recovered from an adult who had recovered from COVID-19. Material: peripheral blood, obtained after recovery from COVID-19. The V gene is TRBV28, the J gene TRBJ1-6; D is possibly TRBD1 (5 bases). The CDR3 DNA reads TGTGCCAGCAGTTTGGACTCCGGGACTGTCGGTTCACCCCTCCACTTT. It codes for CASSLDSGTVGSPLHF.